Given below is one T cell receptor (beta chain) in context. This CDR3 comprises 16 residues. CDR1 and CDR2 from the germline V gene are SGHTS and YDEGEE. Trimming shortened V by 4 bases and J by 1 base, and 12 bases separated the two germline ends. This specimen belongs to a study of blood T cell repertoires in COVID-19. In the authors' methods: Estimated nucleated cell counts came from reference gene primer amplification. The table came from immunoSEQ multiplex PCR; TCRdb's copy has only in-frame clones and leaves some out. Clonal size and the V and J genes are those of that table, whereas D and trimming came from the DNA. The sample has more than 95,000 clones; about nine tenths are singletons.

The sequenced sample consisted of peripheral blood. The chain joins TRBV5-8 to TRBJ2-6, with D maybe TRBD1 (6 bases). The sequence derives from a man in his sixties with acute or convalescent COVID-19. The CDR3: CASSHRVRSGANVLTF. CDR3 in DNA: TGTGCCAGCAGCCACAGGGTTCGGTCTGGGGCCAACGTCCTGACTTTC.